Sequencing of this T cell receptor (beta chain) was carried out in a study of blood T cells in healthy people across ages. Alongside a J-beta primer mix, a sample-barcoded 5' primer served in a second PCR lasting roughly 6 to 11 cycles. TCRdb processed the 5' RACE reads anew with MiXCR; each CDR3 protein has one entry. The table has about 840,000 distinct CDR3 sequences, about 28% seen once. This clonotype has at least ten counts. The data also belong to a second study, concerning T cells of mothers and their children.

The receptor comes from a woman in her forties in good health. Sequenced sample: blood.

The CDR3 spells CASSVDRGPPGEQYF. The CDR3 DNA is TGCGCCAGCAGCGTGGACAGGGGGCCCCCCGGAGAGCAGTACTTC. V usage is TRBV5-1 and J usage is TRBJ2-7; 11 bases align to TRBD1. The CDR3 spans 15 residues. The ends lost 4 bases at V and 7 bases at J; junction bases unmatched: 10. The germline V gene has CDR1 SGHRS and CDR2 YFSETQ.